These T cell receptor beta chains were read from a single sample in a study of beta chain features in type 1 diabetes. The assay was immunoSEQ multiplex PCR, and TCRdb's table has in-frame clones only and misses some. The repertoire holds some 70,000 clones, roughly 49% seen once, with 0.65% to 0.85% in the top ten. The sample was central memory CD4+ T cells from blood. The receptors shown here come from a man aged 25 to 40 with type 1 diabetes. CDR3s include the opening cysteine and the closing phenylalanine or tryptophan. The D gene is left open where the match is weak. Clone size is not always given. Where it is, it says once, few, many or a class for expanded clones.

V gene: TRBV6-1
clone size: -
J gene: TRBJ1-5
D gene: TRBD1
CDR3 protein: CASSGPYRGSNQPQHF
CDR3 DNA: TGTGCCAGCAGTGGACCTTACAGGGGGAGCAATCAGCCCCAGCATTTT

V gene: TRBV30
clone size: -
J gene: TRBJ2-7
D gene: -
CDR3 protein: CAWIGGYEQYF
CDR3 DNA: TGTGCCTGGATTGGAGGGTACGAGCAGTACTTC

V gene: TRBV9
clone size: few
J gene: TRBJ2-4
D gene: -
CDR3 protein: CASSVGGEGGNIQYF
CDR3 DNA: TGTGCCAGCAGCGTTGGGGGGGAGGGGGGTAACATTCAGTACTTC

V gene: TRBV5-6
clone size: -
J gene: TRBJ1-2
D gene: -
CDR3 protein: CASSLVSNNYGYTF
CDR3 DNA: TGTGCCAGCAGCTTGGTCAGTAATAACTATGGCTACACCTTC

V gene: TRBV30
clone size: -
J gene: TRBJ1-5
D gene: -
CDR3 protein: CAWSVGISHQPQHF
CDR3 DNA: TGTGCCTGGAGTGTCGGGATCAGTCATCAGCCCCAGCATTTT

V gene: TRBV7-2
clone size: -
J gene: TRBJ1-4
D gene: -
CDR3 protein: CASSRDKGVDEKLFF
CDR3 DNA: TGTGCCAGCAGCCGGGACAAGGGAGTGGATGAAAAACTGTTTTTT

V gene: TRBV5-4
clone size: -
J gene: TRBJ2-7
D gene: -
CDR3 protein: CASSPQQGRSYEQYF
CDR3 DNA: TGTGCCAGCAGTCCCCAGCAGGGCCGATCCTACGAGCAGTACTTC

V gene: TRBV7-9
clone size: few
J gene: TRBJ2-2
D gene: -
CDR3 protein: CASSLRTANTGELFF
CDR3 DNA: TGTGCCAGCAGCTTAAGGACAGCGAACACCGGGGAGCTGTTTTTT

V gene: TRBV19
clone size: -
J gene: TRBJ2-1
D gene: TRBD2
CDR3 protein: CASSITSGYYNEQFF
CDR3 DNA: TGTGCCAGTAGTATTACTAGCGGGTACTACAATGAGCAGTTCTTC

V gene: TRBV4-2
clone size: -
J gene: TRBJ2-7
D gene: TRBD2
CDR3 protein: CASSQGGGGAGEQYF
CDR3 DNA: TGTGCCAGCAGCCAAGGGGGCGGGGGGGCAGGGGAGCAGTACTTC

V gene: TRBV21-1
clone size: -
J gene: TRBJ2-1
D gene: -
CDR3 protein: CASSKDGGRPSYNEQFF
CDR3 DNA: TGTGCCAGCAGCAAAGACGGGGGGAGGCCCTCCTACAATGAGCAGTTCTTC

V gene: TRBV11-3
clone size: -
J gene: TRBJ1-1
D gene: -
CDR3 protein: CASSLDGELEPFF
CDR3 DNA: TGTGCCAGCAGCTTAGATGGGGAGTTGGAACCTTTCTTT

V gene: TRBV4-1
clone size: -
J gene: TRBJ1-3
D gene: TRBD1
CDR3 protein: CASSLGTAKFSGNTIYF
CDR3 DNA: TGCGCCAGCAGCCTCGGGACAGCTAAATTCTCTGGAAACACCATATATTTT

V gene: TRBV2
clone size: few
J gene: TRBJ1-1
D gene: -
CDR3 protein: CASKRGENTEAFF
CDR3 DNA: TGTGCCAGCAAGCGGGGGGAGAACACTGAAGCTTTCTTT

V gene: TRBV14
clone size: -
J gene: TRBJ2-1
D gene: -
CDR3 protein: CASSQVTAYNEQFF
CDR3 DNA: TGTGCCAGCAGCCAAGTAACAGCTTACAATGAGCAGTTCTTC

V gene: TRBV19
clone size: -
J gene: TRBJ2-4
D gene: TRBD2
CDR3 protein: CASSIDGLGSNIQYF
CDR3 DNA: TGTGCCAGTAGTATAGATGGACTAGGGTCAAACATTCAGTACTTC

V gene: TRBV27
clone size: -
J gene: TRBJ1-5
D gene: -
CDR3 protein: CASSMRPEQPQHF
CDR3 DNA: TGTGCCAGCAGTATGCGGCCAGAGCAGCCCCAGCATTTT

V gene: TRBV29-1
clone size: -
J gene: TRBJ2-1
D gene: TRBD1
CDR3 protein: CSALQGTRLNEQFF
CDR3 DNA: TGCAGCGCGCTACAGGGGACGAGACTAAATGAGCAGTTCTTC

V gene: TRBV10-3
clone size: few
J gene: TRBJ1-1
D gene: -
CDR3 protein: CAISDPGMNTEAFF
CDR3 DNA: TGTGCCATCAGTGATCCAGGAATGAACACTGAAGCTTTCTTT

V gene: TRBV7-2
clone size: -
J gene: TRBJ1-2
D gene: TRBD1
CDR3 protein: CASSLAASGGYGYTF
CDR3 DNA: TGTGCCAGCAGCTTAGCAGCTTCAGGGGGTTATGGCTACACCTTC

V gene: TRBV5-1
clone size: few
J gene: TRBJ1-1
D gene: -
CDR3 protein: CASMPSTQNTEAFF
CDR3 DNA: TGCGCCAGCATGCCCTCCACACAGAACACTGAAGCTTTCTTT

V gene: TRBV19
clone size: -
J gene: TRBJ1-2
D gene: TRBD1
CDR3 protein: CASTSDRRSYGYTF
CDR3 DNA: TGTGCCAGTACCTCGGACAGGAGAAGCTATGGCTACACCTTC

V gene: TRBV29-1
clone size: -
J gene: TRBJ1-2
D gene: TRBD1
CDR3 protein: CSAGQGKATF
CDR3 DNA: TGCAGCGCCGGACAGGGGAAAGCCACCTTC

V gene: TRBV7-2
clone size: -
J gene: TRBJ2-5
D gene: TRBD1
CDR3 protein: CASSQGTVAGETQYF
CDR3 DNA: TGTGCCAGCAGCCAAGGGACAGTCGCCGGAGAGACCCAGTACTTC

V gene: TRBV25-1
clone size: -
J gene: TRBJ1-1
D gene: TRBD1
CDR3 protein: CASSEYISHRGSTEAFF
CDR3 DNA: TGTGCCAGCAGTGAATATATTTCCCACAGGGGGAGCACTGAAGCTTTCTTT

V gene: TRBV30
clone size: -
J gene: TRBJ2-5
D gene: -
CDR3 protein: CAWSVGVRASRGETQYF
CDR3 DNA: TGTGCCTGGAGTGTAGGGGTTCGGGCTAGCCGGGGGGAGACCCAGTACTTC

V gene: TRBV6-1
clone size: -
J gene: TRBJ2-7
D gene: TRBD1
CDR3 protein: CASSVGQGLFDEQYF
CDR3 DNA: TGTGCCAGCAGTGTAGGACAGGGCCTTTTCGACGAGCAGTACTTC

V gene: TRBV7-9
clone size: -
J gene: TRBJ2-2
D gene: -
CDR3 protein: CASSLSISATLNTGELFF
CDR3 DNA: TGTGCCAGCAGCTTAAGTATTAGCGCGACTCTGAACACCGGGGAGCTGTTTTTT

V gene: TRBV19
clone size: -
J gene: TRBJ1-4
D gene: TRBD1
CDR3 protein: CASSPGQSTNEKLFF
CDR3 DNA: TGTGCCAGTAGTCCGGGACAGTCAACTAATGAAAAACTGTTTTTT

V gene: TRBV7-9
clone size: -
J gene: TRBJ1-2
D gene: -
CDR3 protein: CASSLSGVDGYTF
CDR3 DNA: TGTGCCAGCAGCTTATCAGGGGTCGATGGCTACACCTTC

V gene: TRBV11-2
clone size: -
J gene: TRBJ1-3
D gene: -
CDR3 protein: CASSLVSPGNSGNTIYF
CDR3 DNA: TGTGCCAGCAGCTTAGTTTCCCCAGGGAACTCTGGAAACACCATATATTTT